This entry lists 31 T cell receptor beta chains sequenced from one sample in a study of cytomegalovirus exposure and HLA in healthy donors. Amplification used 60 Vbeta primers and 13 Jbeta primers. Some clones are missing from TCRdb's copy, which holds only in-frame ones; the method was immunoSEQ multiplex PCR. The sample includes 150,000 or so clones, about 73% of them seen just once. Sample: PBMCs. These TCRs come from a woman aged 60 to 75 in good health and CMV-seropositive.

The chain combines TRBV4-1 with TRBJ2-5, with D possibly TRBD2 on 6 matching bases. Germline assignment: CDR1 MGHRA and CDR2 YSYEKL. This CDR3 region has 15 residues. The V end lost 1 base, the J end lost 0 bases, and 9 bases lay between the germline ends. The DNA of the CDR3 is TGCGCCAGCAGCCAAGGGGGACTGAACCAAGAGACCCAGTACTTC. This translates into CASSQGGLNQETQYF.

The sample holds a few counts of this clone. V and J are TRBV27 and TRBJ2-1; 7 bases match TRBD1. Germline lookup yields CDR1 MNHEY and CDR2 SMNVEV (reference sequence). With 5 bases clipped from V and 8 bases from J, the junction kept 12 bases outside the gene matches. CDR3 length: 15 residues. This CDR3 is CASSPINRGAYEQFF. CDR3 bases: TGTGCCAGCAGTCCAATTAACAGGGGTGCATATGAGCAGTTCTTC.

This clone was seen just once. The chain uses TRBV10-2 and TRBJ2-3; 12 nucleotides agree with TRBD2. The CDR3 is 15 amino acids. In germline, CDR1 is WSHSY, CDR2 SAAADI. V was clipped by 5 bases and J by 3 bases; unmatched bases: 3. The CDR3 sequence is CASSPTSGRTDTQYF. The DNA for the CDR3 is TGCGCCAGCAGTCCTACTAGCGGGAGGACAGATACGCAGTATTTT.

A few counts support this clone. The chain carries TRBV7-9 and TRBJ1-4, with D perhaps TRBD1 (6 bases). Germline V gives CDR1 SEHNR, CDR2 FQNEAQ (reference sequence). This CDR3 region has 14 residues. V shed 8 bases and J shed 5 bases, with 15 bases lying between them. As DNA, the CDR3 is TGTGCCAGCGAAAACACAGGGAAGAATGAAAAACTGTTTTTT. Translation gives CASENTGKNEKLFF.

V and J are TRBV21-1 and TRBJ2-6; TRBD2 is the table's D call, not checked against the DNA. TRBV21-1 counts as a pseudogene. This CDR3 contains 18 residues. The CDR3 bases are TGTGCCAGCCCAAAACGGGAGGCGGGGGAGACAGGGGCCAACGTCCTGACTTTC. Translated: CASPKREAGETGANVLTF.

This clone was detected only a few times. This chain connects TRBV7-9 to TRBJ2-7; D perhaps matches TRBD2 (5 bases). CDR1 and CDR2 (germline): SEHNR, FQNEAQ (reference sequence). V gave up 5 bases and J gave up 7 bases, with 15 bases separating them. CDR3 length: 13 residues. CDR3 protein: CASSLEDSWEQYF. CDR3 DNA sequence: TGTGCCAGCAGCCTCGAGGACTCCTGGGAGCAGTACTTC.

The chain uses TRBV5-5 and TRBJ1-2, with D maybe TRBD1 (5 bases). The germline V gene has CDR1 SGHKS and CDR2 YYEKEE (reference sequence). Between the trimmed V and J ends, which lost 2 bases and 4 bases, there was a span of 15 bases. The CDR3 length is 15 residues. The CDR3 DNA sequence: TGTGCCAGCAGCTTACTCCTCACAGGATTCTATGGCTACACCTTC. Its protein product is CASSLLLTGFYGYTF.

The chain couples TRBV5-6 to TRBJ2-7; D might be TRBD2 (6 bases). V was trimmed by 0 bases and J by 6 bases, leaving 16 bases between them. In germline, CDR1 is SGHDT, CDR2 YYEEEE. The CDR3 totals 15 residues. In nucleotides, the CDR3 is TGTGCCAGCAGCTTGGGGGCGGGACTTCTAGGCGAGCAGTACTTC. Protein sequence: CASSLGAGLLGEQYF.

V usage is TRBV5-1 and J usage is TRBJ2-7; no clear D gene. This CDR3 is built from 16 residues. V was shortened by 0 bases and J by 4 bases, with 17 bases between the two germline ends. Germline loops: CDR1 SGHRS, CDR2 YFSETQ. The CDR3 DNA follows: TGCGCCAGCAGCTTGGTGCCTATTGGAGTTGGGTACGAGCAGTACTTC. The encoded protein is CASSLVPIGVGYEQYF.

The V call is TRBV7-3, the J call TRBJ1-1; no definite D call. The CDR3 runs 14 residues. V was pared by 3 bases and J by 1 base, with 9 bases between. Germline V gives CDR1 SGHTA, CDR2 FQGTGA. CDR3 DNA sequence: TGTGCCAGCAGCTTGTCGGCAGGGAACACTGAAGCTTTCTTT. This codes for CASSLSAGNTEAFF.

The chain joins TRBV9 to TRBJ1-4, with D possibly matching TRBD1 (5 bases). The germline CDR1 and CDR2 sequences are SGDLS and YYNGEE. This CDR3 comprises 13 residues. Between the trimmed V and J ends, which lost 5 bases and 3 bases, there was a span of 8 bases. Here the CDR3 DNA reads TGTGCCAGCAGGGGGGGTCCTAATGAAAAACTGTTTTTT. Translated, it gives CASRGGPNEKLFF.

This clone was counted a few times. V gene TRBV7-3 combines with J gene TRBJ2-1, with 8 bases identical to TRBD2. V shed 2 bases and J 0 bases; nucleotides not matched to a gene: 3. The CDR3 length is 16 residues. Germline CDR1 is SGHTA and CDR2 is FQGTGA. The CDR3: CASSLAGTSSYNEQFF. The DNA of the CDR3 is TGTGCCAGCAGCTTAGCAGGGACTAGCTCCTACAATGAGCAGTTCTTC.

The V and J genes are TRBV30 and TRBJ1-6; a weak D match, TRBD1 (5 bases). This CDR3 has 13 amino acids. Trimming left V 4 bases short and J 10 bases short, with 14 bases between. CDR1 and CDR2 (germline): GTSNPN, SVGIG (reference sequence). Here the CDR3 DNA reads TGTGCCTGGACCCTGGGGGGGGAATCACCCCTCCACTTT. It codes for CAWTLGGESPLHF.

In this sample, this clone turned up a few times. V usage is TRBV6-1 and J usage is TRBJ1-1; tentative D call: TRBD1 (6 bases). V lost 1 base, J lost 4 bases, and 13 bases lay in between. CDR1 MNHNS and CDR2 SASEGT come from the germline V gene. The CDR3 consists of 15 residues. The DNA for the CDR3 is TGTGCCAGCAGTGAAGGGCAGGGGCGTTTCACTGAAGCTTTCTTT. This translates into CASSEGQGRFTEAFF.

The CDR3 coding sequence is TGTGCCAGCAGCGCCAGACTAGTGGGGACCTACGAGCAGTACTTC. This codes for CASSARLVGTYEQYF. The chain couples TRBV11-2 to TRBJ2-7, with a tentative D call TRBD2 (6 bases). CDR1 is SGHAT and CDR2 is FQNNGV in the germline V gene. CDR3 length: 15 amino acids. Trimming stripped 5 bases from V and 2 bases from J, with 16 bases between.

The chain carries TRBV27 and TRBJ2-7, with D maybe TRBD2 (6 bases). CDR1 is MNHEY and CDR2 is SMNVEV in the germline V gene (reference sequence). The CDR3 is 15 amino acids. Between the trimmed V and J ends, which lost 2 bases and 2 bases, there was a span of 13 bases. The CDR3 reads CASSLAWGGTYEQYF. DNA for the CDR3: TGTGCCAGCAGTTTAGCGTGGGGAGGAACCTACGAGCAGTACTTC.

The count of this clone is one. The chain uses TRBV2 and TRBJ2-3, with TRBD1 matching over 8 bases. The CDR3 totals 17 residues. Per the germline V gene, CDR1 is SNHLY and CDR2 is FYNNEI. The V and J ends lost 7 bases and 3 bases, in that order; junction bases with no gene match: 15. CDR3 coding DNA: TGTGCCAGCATCCCCTCTCGGAGACAGGGGATGACAGATACGCAGTATTTT. Translated, it gives CASIPSRRQGMTDTQYF.

This sequence joins TRBV28 and TRBJ1-3; D is unclear. V was cut by 5 bases and J by 2 bases, with 16 bases left in between. CDR3 length: 16 amino acids. The germline gives CDR1 MDHEN, CDR2 SYDVKM. The CDR3: CASSPPMTGAGNTIYF. The CDR3 bases are TGTGCCAGCAGTCCCCCTATGACCGGAGCTGGAAACACCATATATTTT.

The gene calls are TRBV5-6 and TRBJ2-1, with TRBD2 matching over 11 bases. This CDR3 has 15 amino acids. The germline gives CDR1 SGHDT, CDR2 YYEEEE. Germline trimming cut 4 bases from V and 1 base from J; bases unmatched to any gene: 1. CDR3 loop: CASSGTSGSYNEQFF. The CDR3 coding sequence is TGTGCCAGCAGCGGGACTAGCGGTTCCTACAATGAGCAGTTCTTC.

The chain links TRBV10-3 to TRBJ1-1; TRBD1 agrees at 10 bases. V shed 0 bases, J shed 9 bases, and the junction held 4 bases outside the gene matches. Germline CDR1 and CDR2: ENHRY and SYGVKD. The CDR3 covers 14 residues. This CDR3 reads CAISESRQGAKAFF. The CDR3 DNA reads TGTGCCATCAGTGAGTCGCGACAGGGGGCTAAAGCTTTCTTT.

The V and J genes are TRBV28 and TRBJ1-2, with D perhaps matching TRBD1 (6 bases). CDR3 size: 13 residues. The ends were cut back, 6 bases at V and 0 bases at J, with 8 bases in the middle. Germline V gives CDR1 MDHEN, CDR2 SYDVKM. Here the CDR3 reads CASSPGANYGYTF. The CDR3 bases are TGTGCCAGCAGCCCAGGGGCTAACTATGGCTACACCTTC.

The chain joins TRBV10-3 to TRBJ1-3; a weak D match, TRBD1 (5 bases). Trimming cost V 4 bases and J 0 bases, with 19 bases left between them. The CDR3 contains 18 residues. Germline values: CDR1 ENHRY, CDR2 SYGVKD. CDR3 nucleotide sequence: TGTGCCATCAGTGCCAGCACACAGGCTTCCCTCTCTGGAAACACCATATATTTT. Encoded protein: CAISASTQASLSGNTIYF.

The rearrangement uses TRBV18 and TRBJ2-1, with TRBD1 matching 7 bases. The CDR3 consists of 16 residues. Germline CDR1 and CDR2: KGHSH and LQKENI. V lost 1 base to trimming and J lost 4 bases; unmatched junction nucleotides: 7. The CDR3 loop is CASSPRTGRAYNEQFF. As DNA, the CDR3 is TGTGCCAGCTCACCACGGACAGGAAGGGCTTACAATGAGCAGTTCTTC.

The chain has TRBV2 and TRBJ1-1; D might be TRBD1 (6 bases). CDR3 size: 14 residues. Germline loops: CDR1 SNHLY, CDR2 FYNNEI. The V gene lost 5 bases and the J gene lost 5 bases, with 15 bases spanning the gap. CDR3 loop: CASSPGVRGTEAFF. CDR3 in DNA: TGTGCCAGCAGTCCAGGGGTAAGGGGGACTGAAGCTTTCTTT.

This rearrangement joins TRBV10-3 to TRBJ1-5, with no clear D. The germline CDR1 and CDR2 sequences are ENHRY and SYGVKD. The CDR3 has 15 residues. V lost 3 bases, J lost 0 bases, and 9 bases lay in between. CDR3 region: CAISDKGDSNQPQHF. The CDR3 coding sequence is TGTGCCATCAGTGATAAGGGAGATAGCAATCAGCCCCAGCATTTT.

This chain connects TRBV5-1 to TRBJ2-7; 10 nucleotides align to TRBD2. Per the germline V gene, CDR1 is SGHRS and CDR2 is YFSETQ. The trim removed 3 bases at V and 2 bases at J, leaving 5 bases unmatched. This CDR3 spans 15 amino acids. The CDR3 DNA reads TGCGCCAGCAGCTCAACTAGCGGGATTCCCTACGAGCAGTACTTC. Protein product: CASSSTSGIPYEQYF.

V is TRBV6-8 and J is TRBJ2-7; D might be TRBD1 (6 bases). Germline CDR1 is MNHGY and CDR2 is SAAAGT. CDR3 length: 13 amino acids. The germline V and J ends were trimmed by 6 bases and 6 bases, with 15 bases remaining between them. The CDR3 loop reads CASSQKQGSEQYF. CDR3 coding DNA: TGTGCCAGCAGCCAAAAACAGGGAAGCGAGCAGTACTTC.

The CDR3 is CASSQGGSYNEQFF. The CDR3, as DNA: TGCGCCAGCAGCCAAGGCGGATCCTACAATGAGCAGTTCTTC. V and J are TRBV4-1 and TRBJ2-1; D call uncertain. This CDR3 comprises 14 residues. The V end lost 1 base, the J end lost 1 base, and 5 bases lay between the germline ends. Germline V CDR1 and CDR2: MGHRA, YSYEKL.

In this sample, this clone turned up once. This chain uses TRBV5-1 with TRBJ2-3, with 12 nucleotides matching TRBD2. The junction had 6 bases not matched to a gene; V was cut back by 0 bases and J by 4 bases. The germline V gene encodes CDR1 SGHRS and CDR2 YFSETQ. The CDR3 spans 17 residues. In DNA form, the CDR3 reads TGCGCCAGCAGCTTGGTCCTAGCGGGAGGGCCCTCAGATACGCAGTATTTT. It yields the protein CASSLVLAGGPSDTQYF.

Only a few counts were recorded for this clone. V and J are TRBV6-1 and TRBJ1-5; D is undetermined. The germline V gene has CDR1 MNHNS and CDR2 SASEGT. V dropped 4 bases and J dropped 4 bases, with 20 bases sitting between them. The CDR3 loop spans 17 amino acids. The CDR3 DNA is TGTGCCAGCAGTGTTACAGTATTCCCCGCTTCGAATCAGCCCCAGCATTTT. The encoded protein is CASSVTVFPASNQPQHF.

This chain uses TRBV27 with TRBJ2-5; TRBD2 matches at 10 bases. The CDR3 runs 15 residues. V lost 3 bases to trimming and J lost 1 base; unmatched junction nucleotides: 2. Per germline, CDR1 MNHEY and CDR2 SMNVEV (reference sequence). The CDR3 loop is CASSFSSGSQETQYF. CDR3 DNA sequence: TGTGCCAGCAGTTTTTCTAGCGGGAGCCAAGAGACCCAGTACTTC.